The 30 T cell receptor beta chains reported below all come from one sample, sequenced in a study of T-cell reconstitution after alpha-beta-depleted transplantation in children. The TCRbeta library was prepared with unique molecular identifiers. A single record per CDR3 protein comes from TCRdb applying MiXCR to the PCR reads. The table shows 150,000 to 200,000 distinct CDR3 sequences, with less than 15% occurring only once. The input for sequencing was PBMCs from the stem cell graft donor, taken from the stem cell graft. The receptor source for this set is a human donor who donated a stem cell graft to a child with acute lymphoblastic leukemia.

This clonotype was seen at least ten times. V usage is TRBV28 and J usage is TRBJ2-1; D is unclear. Germline V CDR1 and CDR2: MDHEN, SYDVKM. CDR3 length equals 12 residues. Trimming removed 7 bases at V and 3 bases at J, with 7 bases between. CDR3 sequence reads: CASTTVYNEQFF. CDR3 sequence (DNA): TGTGCCAGCACCACGGTCTACAATGAGCAGTTCTTC. The whole variable domain, remainder taken from reference TRBV28 and TRBJ2-1, is DVKVTQSSRYLVKRTGEKVFLECVQDMDHENMFWYRQDPGLGLRLIYFSYDVKMKEKGDIPEGYSVSREKKERFSLILESASTNQTSMYLCASTTVYNEQFFGPGTRLTVL.

Ten or more counts support this clonotype. The chain couples TRBV7-2 to TRBJ2-4, with D possibly matching TRBD2 (6 bases). Per germline, CDR1 SGHTA and CDR2 FQGNSA. The CDR3 loop spans 17 amino acids. V was trimmed by 0 bases and J by 5 bases, leaving 17 bases between them. CDR3 in amino acids: CASSLAAVASAQNIQYF. CDR3 sequence (DNA): TGTGCCAGCAGCTTAGCGGCCGTGGCTAGCGCTCAAAACATTCAGTACTTC.

This clonotype was counted between two and nine times. V usage is TRBV5-4 and J usage is TRBJ2-1; possible D gene TRBD2, 6 bases. V was shortened by 2 bases and J by 8 bases, with 20 bases between the two germline ends. Looked up from germline, CDR1 is SGHNT and CDR2 is YYREEE (reference sequence). The CDR3 extends over 16 amino acids. CDR3 coding DNA: TGTGCCAGCAGCTTTGGGGCCCCCAGGGACTCCTATGAGCAGTTCTTC. This gives the protein CASSFGAPRDSYEQFF.

This clonotype was recorded many times. V and J are TRBV25-1 and TRBJ2-7; 7 bases agree with TRBD2. This CDR3 is built from 17 residues. J was trimmed by 3 bases and V by 3 bases; bases with no gene match: 14. Germline V lookup: CDR1 MGHDK, CDR2 SYGVNS. In DNA, the CDR3 is TGTGCCAGCAGTGACGGGAGGAGCGGGGCGGTATACTACGAGCAGTACTTC. This translates into CASSDGRSGAVYYEQYF.

This clonotype has more than one count but fewer than ten. V usage is TRBV11-3 and J usage is TRBJ1-2, with D perhaps TRBD1 (5 bases). Germline loops: CDR1 SGHNT, CDR2 YENEEA. Trimming removed 0 bases at V and 6 bases at J, with 11 bases between. The CDR3 runs to 14 residues. This CDR3 is CASSLDHAGNGYTF. The CDR3 DNA reads as TGTGCCAGCAGCTTAGATCACGCAGGGAATGGCTACACCTTC.

This clonotype occurred many times. V usage is TRBV5-1 and J usage is TRBJ1-6; 9 nucleotides align to TRBD1. This CDR3 contains 18 residues. The germline gives CDR1 SGHRS, CDR2 YFSETQ. V lost 5 bases, J lost 9 bases, and 18 bases stayed unmatched. The CDR3 DNA sequence: TGCGCCAGCAGTTATTATCCTGCGGGACAGGGTTCGCGTTCACCCCTCCACTTT. Translating it yields CASSYYPAGQGSRSPLHF.

The chain couples TRBV7-3 to TRBJ2-2; 9 bases map to TRBD2. V lost 3 bases, J lost 4 bases, and 6 bases stayed unmatched. The CDR3 is made up of 16 amino acids. CDR1 is SGHTA, CDR2 FQGTGA, per germline. CDR3 bases: TGTGCCAGCAGCTTCTTAGCGGGAGCAGGCACCGGGGAGCTGTTTTTT. Its protein is CASSFLAGAGTGELFF.

This clonotype was detected many times. The rearrangement uses TRBV20-1 and TRBJ2-3, with a tentative D call TRBD1 (6 bases). This CDR3 region has 11 residues. Germline assignment: CDR1 DFQATT and CDR2 SNEGSKA (reference sequence). V dropped 5 bases and J dropped 8 bases, with 11 bases sitting between them. The CDR3 sequence is CSASQGGTQYF. As DNA, the CDR3 is TGCAGTGCTTCCCAAGGGGGTACGCAGTATTTT.

This clonotype was counted only a few times. The gene calls are TRBV6-8 and TRBJ1-4; the D is unclear. Deletions cut 7 bases from V and 6 bases from J, with 6 bases between. Per the germline V gene, CDR1 is MNHGY and CDR2 is SAAAGT. The CDR3 loop spans 11 amino acids. CDR3 coding DNA: TGTGCCAGCAACGGGGATGAAAAACTGTTTTTT. This translates into CASNGDEKLFF.

This clonotype was counted only a few times. The chain joins TRBV12-3 or TRBV12-4 to TRBJ1-1, with D perhaps matching TRBD1 (5 bases). V lost 2 bases, J lost 4 bases, and 14 bases lay in between. This CDR3 spans 15 amino acids. CDR3 nucleotide sequence: TGTGCCAGCAGTTTACCCAGGGCCTCGCGCACTGAAGCTTTCTTT. Its translation: CASSLPRASRTEAFF.

The chain employs TRBV12-3 or TRBV12-4 and TRBJ2-2; the D call may be TRBD1 or TRBD2 (5 bases each). V was clipped by 5 bases and J by 3 bases, with 19 bases between them. This CDR3 is built from 17 residues. For the CDR3, the DNA is TGTGCCAGCAGTACGTCCGGGGCCACCCCCGACACCGGGGAGCTGTTTTTT. Translating it yields CASSTSGATPDTGELFF.

This clonotype was picked up many times. The chain couples TRBV9 to TRBJ1-1, with 8 bases aligning to TRBD1. Unmatched junction bases numbered 3, after V lost 4 bases and J lost 4 bases. The length of the CDR3 is 13 residues. The germline V gene encodes CDR1 SGDLS and CDR2 YYNGEE. CDR3 sequence reads: CASSIQGGTEAFF. As DNA, the CDR3 is TGTGCCAGCAGCATACAGGGGGGCACTGAAGCTTTCTTT.

In its sample, this clonotype was seen many times. The chain uses TRBV5-1 and TRBJ2-1; TRBD2 might be the D (7 bases). The CDR3 sequence is 15 residues long. Trimming cost V 2 bases and J 8 bases, with 17 bases left between them. Germline CDR1 is SGHRS and CDR2 is YFSETQ. Here the CDR3 reads CASSFLAGAFHEQFF. CDR3 sequence (DNA): TGCGCCAGCAGCTTTTTGGCGGGGGCCTTCCATGAGCAGTTCTTC.

Many counts were recorded for this clonotype. The chain employs TRBV6-5 and TRBJ1-2, with TRBD1 matching over 8 bases. J was trimmed by 2 bases and V by 6 bases; bases with no gene match: 14. The CDR3 covers 17 residues. Germline lookup yields CDR1 MNHEY and CDR2 SVGAGI. In DNA form, the CDR3 reads TGTGCCAGCAGAGCTCCCCAGGGGGCTATAGAAAACTATGGCTACACCTTC. This codes for CASRAPQGAIENYGYTF.

The chain recombines TRBV7-2 with TRBJ1-5, with D hard to call. CDR1 is SGHTA, CDR2 FQGNSA, per germline. The CDR3 runs to 16 residues. The V gene lost 3 bases and the J gene lost 6 bases, with 18 bases spanning the gap. CDR3 loop: CASSLWRTARGQPQHF. The DNA of the CDR3 is TGTGCCAGCAGCTTGTGGAGGACGGCCCGAGGTCAGCCCCAGCATTTT.

This clonotype was found many times. This chain connects TRBV29-1 to TRBJ2-3; D is undetermined. V was shortened by 7 bases and J by 2 bases, with 25 bases between the two germline ends. The germline CDR1 and CDR2 sequences are SQVTM and ANQGSEA. This CDR3 comprises 17 residues. The CDR3 spells CSAPMTSDAPYTDTQYF. DNA for the CDR3: TGCAGCGCTCCCATGACCTCGGACGCGCCCTACACAGATACGCAGTATTTT.

This clonotype was seen repeatedly, ten times or more. This sequence joins TRBV20-1 and TRBJ2-7; D possibly corresponds to TRBD1 (6 bases). Germline assignment: CDR1 DFQATT and CDR2 SNEGSKA (reference sequence). Trimming cost V 5 bases and J 5 bases, with 19 bases left between them. The CDR3 consists of 14 residues. The DNA of the CDR3 is TGCAGTGCTGAACGACAGGCCCCCGGGAACGAGCAGTACTTC. This translates into CSAERQAPGNEQYF.

This clonotype showed up just a few times. V gene TRBV7-9 combines with J gene TRBJ1-2; possible D gene TRBD1, 6 bases. The CDR3 runs to 14 residues. Trimming left V 6 bases short and J 0 bases short, with 11 bases between. Germline CDR1 and CDR2: SEHNR and FQNEAQ (reference sequence). CDR3 in amino acids: CASRRGGPNYGYTF. Written as DNA, the CDR3 is TGTGCCAGCAGGAGGGGGGGGCCTAACTATGGCTACACCTTC. The full variable domain, rest sourced from reference TRBV7-9 and TRBJ1-2, is DTGVSQNPRHKITKRGQNVTFRCDPISEHNRLYWYRQTLGQGPEFLTYFQNEAQLEKSRLLSDRFSAERPKGSFSTLEIQRTEQGDSAMYLCASRRGGPNYGYTFGSGTRLTVV.

This clonotype was found many times. V usage is TRBV20-1 and J usage is TRBJ1-6; no firm D call. The V gene lost 6 bases and the J gene lost 10 bases, with 25 bases spanning the gap. Germline assignment: CDR1 DFQATT and CDR2 SNEGSKA (reference sequence). The CDR3 length is 16 residues. Written as DNA, the CDR3 is TGCAGTGCCACACAAGGTACAGCGTACTCCGGCTCACCCCTCCACTTT. Its protein product is CSATQGTAYSGSPLHF.

This clonotype was recorded at least ten times. The rearrangement joins TRBV29-1 to TRBJ1-1; possible D gene TRBD1, 5 bases. This CDR3 region has 13 residues. Germline CDR1 and CDR2: SQVTM and ANQGSEA. The CDR3 here is CGGRSDGGTEAFF. Here the CDR3 DNA reads TGCGGGGGGAGGTCCGACGGGGGGACTGAAGCTTTCTTT.

The chain carries TRBV6-1 and TRBJ2-7; perhaps TRBD2 as D (6 bases). The germline V and J ends were trimmed by 2 bases and 2 bases, with 13 bases remaining between them. There are 15 residues in the CDR3. Germline V lookup: CDR1 MNHNS, CDR2 SASEGT. DNA for the CDR3: TGTGCCAGCAGTGAACTTGCGGAGGGACCCTACGAGCAGTACTTC. It specifies CASSELAEGPYEQYF.

This clonotype was counted many times. The chain couples TRBV27 to TRBJ2-2; no definite D call. Germline CDR1 is MNHEY and CDR2 is SMNVEV (reference sequence). V shed 2 bases and J shed 10 bases, with 8 bases lying between them. CDR3 length: 12 amino acids. This chain's CDR3 is CASSLNSVELFF. As DNA, the CDR3 is TGTGCCAGCAGTTTAAACTCGGTGGAGCTGTTTTTT.

This clonotype was seen many times. The chain carries TRBV10-3 and TRBJ2-1, with a tentative D call TRBD2 (6 bases). Trimming pared 1 base from V and 1 base from J, leaving 8 bases between. This CDR3 comprises 15 residues. The germline V gene encodes CDR1 ENHRY and CDR2 SYGVKD. The CDR3 is CAISEWGESYNEQFF. CDR3 bases: TGTGCCATCAGTGAGTGGGGGGAGTCCTACAATGAGCAGTTCTTC.

This clonotype was observed at least ten times. The chain is built from TRBV10-1 and TRBJ2-7; D unresolved. V lost 0 bases to trimming and J lost 3 bases, with 6 bases between them. This CDR3 region has 13 residues. Germline values: CDR1 WNHNN, CDR2 SYGVQD (reference sequence). CDR3: CASSESPDYEQYF. As DNA, the CDR3 is TGCGCCAGCAGTGAGTCGCCGGACTACGAGCAGTACTTC.

This clonotype showed up many times. The gene calls are TRBV5-1 and TRBJ2-5; D gene uncertain. Germline CDR1 SGHRS, CDR2 YFSETQ. This CDR3 contains 12 residues. Trimming left V 8 bases short and J 1 base short, with 9 bases between. The CDR3 bases are TGCGCCAGTTCTAAAACCCAAGAGACCCAGTACTTC. Translated: CASSKTQETQYF.

This clonotype was counted a single time. A single base separates this from a much larger clone, so it may be a read error. The chain links TRBV11-2 to TRBJ2-7; TRBD2 might be the D (5 bases). The germline V and J ends were trimmed by 5 bases and 5 bases, with 13 bases remaining between them. The CDR3 is 13 residues long. From germline, CDR1 is SGHAT and CDR2 FQNNGV. The DNA of the CDR3 is TGTGCCAGCAGCGAACAAACGAGGGACGAGCAGTACTTC. Encoded protein: CASSEQTRDEQYF.

V and J are TRBV20-1 and TRBJ2-1; D is ambiguous. Trimming stripped 5 bases from V and 10 bases from J, with 24 bases between. The CDR3 loop spans 15 amino acids. Germline V gene sequence: CDR1 DFQATT, CDR2 SNEGSKA (reference sequence). The CDR3 is CSAGPASSPVAEQFF. CDR3 coding DNA: TGCAGTGCTGGCCCCGCGAGTTCCCCCGTCGCGGAGCAGTTCTTC.

This clonotype came up many times. This chain uses TRBV5-1 with TRBJ1-1; D is undetermined. The CDR3 consists of 14 residues. The germline V gene has CDR1 SGHRS and CDR2 YFSETQ. Between the trimmed V and J ends, which lost 1 base and 1 base, there was a span of 8 bases. The CDR3 sequence: CASSLQAWNTEAFF. The CDR3 coding sequence is TGCGCCAGCAGCTTGCAGGCCTGGAACACTGAAGCTTTCTTT.

This clonotype was recorded at least ten times. This chain connects TRBV5-4 to TRBJ1-1; D perhaps matches TRBD1 (6 bases). V was pared by 0 bases and J by 1 base, with 10 bases between. Germline-derived CDR1 and CDR2 are SGHNT and YYREEE (reference sequence). This CDR3 has 15 amino acids. The DNA for the CDR3 is TGTGCCAGCAGCTTGGAGGGGGGGTCGAACACTGAAGCTTTCTTT. As protein: CASSLEGGSNTEAFF.

This clonotype showed up many times. The chain joins TRBV11-2 to TRBJ2-3, with unresolved D. The V end was cut by 2 bases, the J end by 4 bases, with 7 bases between. The CDR3 has 13 amino acids. CDR1 is SGHAT and CDR2 is FQNNGV in the germline V gene. CDR3 in DNA: TGTGCCAGCAGCTTAATGCCCTCAGATACGCAGTATTTT. This translates into CASSLMPSDTQYF.